These 26 T cell receptor beta chains originate from one sample sequenced in a study of cytomegalovirus exposure and HLA in healthy donors. 13 Jbeta primers and 60 Vbeta primers were used for the PCR. Sequencing was performed with immunoSEQ multiplex PCR; in TCRdb, only in-frame clones are kept and a portion is missing. The data hold around 100,000 clones, with 7.5% to 8.5% observed a single time. The sample was PBMCs. Every receptor here comes from a middle-aged man in good health and CMV-seronegative.

This chain connects TRBV30 to TRBJ2-4; TRBD1 aligns across 10 bases. In germline, CDR1 is GTSNPN, CDR2 SVGIG (reference sequence). Germline trimming cut 3 bases from V and 4 bases from J; bases unmatched to any gene: 3. CDR3 length equals 14 residues. The CDR3 here is CAWSLGQGKNIQYF. Here the CDR3 DNA reads TGTGCCTGGAGCCTGGGACAGGGGAAAAACATTCAGTACTTC. Full variable domain (missing parts from reference TRBV30 and TRBJ2-4): SQTIHQWPATLVQPVGSPLSLECTVEGTSNPNLYWYRQAAGRGLQLLFYSVGIGQISSEVPQNLSASRPQDRQFILSSKKLLLSDSGFYLCAWSLGQGKNIQYFGAGTRLSVL.

The V call is TRBV6-5, the J call TRBJ2-2; TRBD1 is a possible D gene (5 bases). Trimming took off 2 bases at V and 3 bases at J, with 10 bases between the two ends. Germline V lookup: CDR1 MNHEY, CDR2 SVGAGI. The CDR3 sequence is 15 residues long. CDR3 in DNA: TGTGCCAGCAGTTACAATCCAGGGTACACCGGGGAGCTGTTTTTT. This codes for CASSYNPGYTGELFF.

The chain is built from TRBV28 and TRBJ2-2; 13 bases line up with TRBD2. Germline CDR1 reads MDHEN; CDR2 reads SYDVKM. The CDR3 sequence is 14 residues long. V dropped 8 bases and J dropped 7; count of bases not matched to a gene: 4. The CDR3 DNA reads TGTGCCAGCGAGACTAGCGGGAGGAACGGGGAGCTGTTTTTT. Encoded protein: CASETSGRNGELFF.

This sequence joins TRBV13 and TRBJ2-2, with D tentatively TRBD1 (6 bases). The germline gives CDR1 PRHDT, CDR2 FYEKMQ (reference sequence). This CDR3 has 16 amino acids. V was shortened by 2 bases and J by 3 bases, with 13 bases between the two germline ends. CDR3 nucleotides: TGTGCCAGCAGCTTATTAACAGGACAGTACACCGGGGAGCTGTTTTTT. Amino acid sequence: CASSLLTGQYTGELFF.

This clone was counted a few times. The V call is TRBV11-2, the J call TRBJ2-2, with 7 bases identical to TRBD1. Germline V CDR1 and CDR2: SGHAT, FQNNGV. The CDR3 length is 15 residues. V dropped 5 bases and J dropped 0; count of bases not matched to a gene: 3. CDR3 nucleotide sequence: TGTGCCAGCAGCACCGGGACAGCGAACACCGGGGAGCTGTTTTTT. It specifies CASSTGTANTGELFF.

The genes are TRBV2 and TRBJ1-3; 7 bases agree with TRBD1. Germline trimming cut 3 bases from V and 2 bases from J; bases unmatched to any gene: 1. This CDR3 is 14 amino acids long. The germline gives CDR1 SNHLY, CDR2 FYNNEI. The CDR3, as DNA: TGTGCCAGCAGTGAGGGGACAGCTGGAAACACCATATATTTT. Translated, it gives CASSEGTAGNTIYF.

The genes are TRBV19 and TRBJ1-5; tentative D call: TRBD1 (5 bases). Germline lookup yields CDR1 LNHDA and CDR2 SQIVND (reference sequence). The ends were cut back, 2 bases at V and 4 bases at J, with 18 bases in the middle. The CDR3 sequence is 17 residues long. CDR3 sequence: CASSINLGQSGNQPQHF. CDR3 bases: TGTGCCAGTAGTATAAATTTGGGGCAGAGCGGGAATCAGCCCCAGCATTTT. The entire variable domain, with the rest obtained from reference TRBV19 and TRBJ1-5, is as follows: DGGITQSPKYLFRKEGQNVTLSCEQNLNHDAMYWYRQDPGQGLRLIYYSQIVNDFQKGDIAEGYSVSREKKESFPLTVTSAQKNPTAFYLCASSINLGQSGNQPQHFGDGTRLSIL.

This clone showed up just a few times. Its ends do not fully match the called genes, so a read error is possible. The rearrangement joins TRBV2 to TRBJ1-5; 11 bases are a match to TRBD1. The CDR3 is 17 residues long. From germline, CDR1 is SNHLY and CDR2 FYNNEI. CDR3 loop: CASSSVPGQGVDQPQHF. The CDR3 bases are TGTGCCAGCAGTTCTGTCCCGGGACAGGGGGTTGATCAGCCTCAGCATTTT. Variable domain in full (rest from reference TRBV2 and TRBJ1-5): EPEVTQTPSHQVTQMGQEVILRCVPISNHLYFYWYRQILGQKVEFLVSFYNNEISEKSEIFDDQFSVERPDGSNFTLKIRSTKLEDSAMYFCASSSVPGQGVDQPQHFGDGTRLSIL.

The rearrangement links TRBV28 to TRBJ2-7; 8 bases map to TRBD1. Germline CDR1 reads MDHEN; CDR2 reads SYDVKM. CDR3 length: 15 amino acids. V was pared by 5 bases and J by 5 bases, with 11 bases of the junction left unmatched. In DNA form, the CDR3 reads TGTGCCAGCAGTATCCGACAGGGGTATAGGGACGAGCAGTACTTC. It codes for CASSIRQGYRDEQYF.

The gene calls are TRBV7-9 and TRBJ1-2; tentative D call: TRBD1 (6 bases). Per germline, CDR1 SEHNR and CDR2 FQNEAQ (reference sequence). The CDR3 consists of 15 residues. V lost 2 bases to trimming and J lost 2 bases, with 12 bases between them. The CDR3 region has the DNA TGTGCCAGCAGCTTAATGGCAGGGACAAACTATGGCTACACCTTC. Residues: CASSLMAGTNYGYTF. The variable domain in full, completed from reference TRBV7-9 and TRBJ1-2, reads DTGVSQNPRHKITKRGQNVTFRCDPISEHNRLYWYRQTLGQGPEFLTYFQNEAQLEKSRLLSDRFSAERPKGSFSTLEIQRTEQGDSAMYLCASSLMAGTNYGYTFGSGTRLTVV.

This chain connects TRBV19 to TRBJ1-1; D gene ambiguous. This CDR3 has 13 residues. Trimming left V 3 bases short and J 3 bases short, with 8 bases between. The germline CDR1 and CDR2 sequences are LNHDA and SQIVND (reference sequence). CDR3 sequence reads: CASSILFYTEAFF. CDR3 bases: TGTGCCAGTAGTATCTTGTTCTACACTGAAGCTTTCTTT.

This clone was counted between two and nine times. The chain employs TRBV7-2 and TRBJ1-5, with TRBD1 matching 9 bases. Losses at the gene ends were 1 base for V and 7 bases for J; bases not matched to a gene: 5. Germline assignment: CDR1 SGHTA and CDR2 FQGNSA. CDR3 length equals 15 residues. The chain's CDR3 is CASSLDRGLRQPQHF. The CDR3 nucleotides are TGTGCCAGCAGCTTAGACAGGGGGCTAAGGCAGCCCCAGCATTTT.

This rearrangement joins TRBV6-5 to TRBJ2-5, with a tentative D call TRBD1 (5 bases). TRBJ2-7 explains the end of the DNA better; the J call may be wrong. This CDR3 region has 14 residues. In germline, CDR1 is MNHEY, CDR2 SVGAGI. The CDR3 DNA is TGTGCCAGCAGTTACCTGGGGCCGAGTTACGAGCAGTACTTC. It translates to CASSYLGPSYEQYF.

The rearrangement links TRBV30 to TRBJ2-2; tentatively, D is TRBD1 (8 bases). The V end was cut by 5 bases, the J end by 3 bases, with 16 bases between. CDR1 and CDR2 from the germline V gene are GTSNPN and SVGIG (reference sequence). This CDR3 is built from 15 residues. The CDR3 DNA reads TGTGCCTGGGGCCGAACAGGGGGGGACACCGGGGAGCTGTTTTTT. Its translation: CAWGRTGGDTGELFF. The variable domain in full, completed from reference TRBV30 and TRBJ2-2, reads SQTIHQWPATLVQPVGSPLSLECTVEGTSNPNLYWYRQAAGRGLQLLFYSVGIGQISSEVPQNLSASRPQDRQFILSSKKLLLSDSGFYLCAWGRTGGDTGELFFGEGSRLTVL.

This clone was seen only a few times. The chain recombines TRBV5-1 with TRBJ1-2; 9 bases map to TRBD1. Germline CDR1 and CDR2: SGHRS and YFSETQ. V was pared by 5 bases and J by 5 bases, with 7 bases of the junction left unmatched. The CDR3 has 14 residues. The CDR3 DNA reads TGCGCCAGCAGTAGGGGACAGGGTTTTTATGGCTACACCTTC. Translating gives CASSRGQGFYGYTF.

This chain joins TRBV7-2 and TRBJ2-3; 13 nucleotides agree with TRBD2. V shed 5 bases, J shed 5 bases, and the junction held 4 bases outside the gene matches. CDR1 is SGHTA, CDR2 FQGNSA, per germline. The CDR3 covers 15 residues. CDR3 sequence (DNA): TGTGCCAGCAGCGGCGGGACTAGCGGGGTAGATACGCAGTATTTT. It codes for CASSGGTSGVDTQYF.

In the case of this clone: This same CDR3 is encoded by further DNA sequences in the sample. The CDR3 loop reads CASSVAGQGAPYEQYF. The CDR3 DNA reads TGTGCCAGCAGCGTAGCCGGACAGGGGGCCCCTTACGAGCAGTACTTC. V gene TRBV9 combines with J gene TRBJ2-7, with 11 bases aligning to TRBD1. This CDR3 spans 16 amino acids. The J segment lost 4 bases and the V segment lost 0 bases, leaving 6 bases of the junction unmatched. CDR1 and CDR2 from the germline V gene are SGDLS and YYNGEE.

The rearrangement joins TRBV28 to TRBJ2-7; 9 nucleotides match TRBD1. CDR1 MDHEN and CDR2 SYDVKM come from the germline V gene. The CDR3 is made up of 14 amino acids. V shed 5 bases and J 1 base; nucleotides not matched to a gene: 3. DNA for the CDR3: TGTGCCAGCAGTGTGACAGGGGGATCCTACGAGCAGTACTTC. It codes for CASSVTGGSYEQYF.

V gene TRBV2 combines with J gene TRBJ1-2; 8 nucleotides match TRBD1. Germline CDR1 is SNHLY and CDR2 is FYNNEI. Trimming took 11 bases from V and 2 from J; bases not matched to a gene: 7. CDR3 size: 13 residues. The CDR3 here is CAGRPGGNYGYTF. CDR3 in DNA: TGTGCCGGAAGACCAGGGGGCAACTATGGCTACACCTTC.

The V gene is TRBV4-1, the J gene TRBJ2-1; a weak D match, TRBD2 (6 bases). V lost 4 bases, J lost 7 bases, and 14 bases lay in between. The CDR3 extends over 14 amino acids. Germline-derived CDR1 and CDR2 are MGHRA and YSYEKL. Here the CDR3 reads CASSPNPLANEQFF. The CDR3 region has the DNA TGCGCCAGCAGCCCAAACCCACTAGCTAATGAGCAGTTCTTC.

Written as DNA, the CDR3 is TGCGCCAGCACGCTAAGCGGGGGGTACACCGGGGAGCTGTTTTTT. Translated: CASTLSGGYTGELFF. The rearrangement uses TRBV5-1 and TRBJ2-2, with 9 bases matching TRBD2. With V trimmed by 6 bases and J by 3 bases, 6 bases remained unmatched. There are 15 residues in the CDR3. Germline assignment: CDR1 SGHRS and CDR2 YFSETQ.

This clone was seen only a few times. The chain links TRBV9 to TRBJ2-1; 8 bases map to TRBD2. Germline V gives CDR1 SGDLS, CDR2 YYNGEE. The CDR3 loop spans 17 amino acids. After removal of 4 bases from V and 3 bases from J, the junction contained 12 bases not matched to a gene. The CDR3 bases are TGTGCCAGCAGCCCAACCCTCGGGCGGGAGGACTACAATGAGCAGTTCTTC. Residues: CASSPTLGREDYNEQFF.

The chain uses TRBV11-3 and TRBJ2-1; TRBD1 agrees at 10 bases. The CDR3 totals 18 residues. V was clipped by 0 bases and J by 10 bases; unmatched bases: 15. Germline CDR1 reads SGHNT; CDR2 reads YENEEA. CDR3 protein: CASSLDQAGTGAQGEQFF. Here the CDR3 DNA reads TGTGCCAGCAGCTTAGACCAAGCCGGGACAGGGGCCCAGGGAGAGCAGTTCTTC.

The chain joins TRBV19 to TRBJ1-1; D uncertain. The CDR3 spans 14 residues. Trimming left V 1 base short and J 4 bases short, with 10 bases between. CDR1 LNHDA and CDR2 SQIVND come from the germline V gene (reference sequence). The CDR3 sequence: CASSIVAGGTEAFF. The CDR3 coding sequence is TGTGCCAGTAGTATAGTGGCGGGTGGCACTGAAGCTTTCTTT.

The chain couples TRBV7-9 to TRBJ2-7, with TRBD1 as a possible D gene (6 bases). Between the trimmed V and J ends, which lost 5 bases and 4 bases, there was a span of 18 bases. This CDR3 spans 15 amino acids. The germline V gene encodes CDR1 SEHNR and CDR2 FQNEAQ (reference sequence). The DNA for the CDR3 is TGTGCCAGCAGCCCTCGGACAGTTCCCGAGTACGAGCAGTACTTC. Translating gives CASSPRTVPEYEQYF.

The rearrangement joins TRBV28 to TRBJ2-5, with D possibly TRBD1 on 5 matching bases. V shed 1 base and J shed 5 bases, with 8 bases lying between them. Germline V gene sequence: CDR1 MDHEN, CDR2 SYDVKM. This CDR3 has 13 residues. In DNA, the CDR3 is TGTGCCAGCAGTTTATCAGGGTTGGAGACCCAGTACTTC. As protein: CASSLSGLETQYF. The whole variable domain, filled in from reference TRBV28 and TRBJ2-5, reads DVKVTQSSRYLVKRTGEKVFLECVQDMDHENMFWYRQDPGLGLRLIYFSYDVKMKEKGDIPEGYSVSREKKERFSLILESASTNQTSMYLCASSLSGLETQYFGPGTRLLVL.